One sample yielded the 18 T cell receptor beta chains listed below, sequenced in a study of human T cells and chemical hapten exposure. Time point defined: pre-sensitization, week 0. Stated treatment: therapeutic diphenylcyclopropenone sensitization with weekly scalp DPC. TCRdb independently ran MiXCR on the RACE reads; one entry per CDR3 protein. Of about 270,000 distinct CDR3 sequences detected, 7.5% to 8% appear once; the ten largest clones hold less than 1.5%. The specimen was whole blood, collected in connection with sensitization to the hapten diphenylcyclopropenone (DPC). The receptors were gathered from a man younger than 35 with alopecia areata. Some clones in this sample may be carry-over from other donors' samples.

In its sample, this clonotype was seen many times. Written as DNA, the CDR3 is TGTGCCAGCAGCTCAAACTACCTAAGCACAGATACGCAGTATTTT. Translating gives CASSSNYLSTDTQYF. The V gene is TRBV7-2, the J gene TRBJ2-3; D unclear. Trimming pared 4 bases from V and 0 bases from J, leaving 11 bases between. The CDR3 spans 15 residues. Germline lookup yields CDR1 SGHTA and CDR2 FQGNSA. Complete variable domain (other parts from reference TRBV7-2 and TRBJ2-3): GAGVSQSPSNKVTEKGKDVELRCDPISGHTALYWYRQSLGQGLEFLIYFQGNSAPDKSGLPSDRFSAERTGGSVSTLTIQRTQQEDSAVYLCASSSNYLSTDTQYFGPGTRLTVL.

This clonotype showed up just a few times. V gene TRBV3-1 combines with J gene TRBJ2-7; weak D call: TRBD2 (6 bases). V lost 4 bases, J lost 0 bases, and 10 bases lay in between. The CDR3 covers 14 residues. Germline CDR1 LGHDT, CDR2 YNNKEL (reference sequence). The CDR3 nucleotides are TGTGCCAGCAGCCTGGGACTTGACTCCTACGAGCAGTACTTC. This gives the protein CASSLGLDSYEQYF.

A few counts support this clonotype. J is TRBJ2-4 and V is TRBV10-3; 7 bases match TRBD1. V lost 6 bases, J lost 5 bases, and 4 bases stayed unmatched. This CDR3 spans 13 amino acids. Germline CDR1 and CDR2: ENHRY and SYGVKD. The CDR3 DNA reads TGTGCCATCAGACAGGGGCTTCAAAACATTCAGTACTTC. This translates into CAIRQGLQNIQYF.

This clonotype came up many times. V gene TRBV9 combines with J gene TRBJ2-3, with 7 bases aligning to TRBD2. J was trimmed by 1 base and V by 4 bases; bases with no gene match: 9. The CDR3 sequence is 16 residues long. Germline values: CDR1 SGDLS, CDR2 YYNGEE. The CDR3 coding sequence is TGTGCCAGCAGCCCATCCCTGGGGGGGGGCACAGATACGCAGTATTTT. Protein: CASSPSLGGGTDTQYF.

CDR3 in amino acids: CASSATGTGIGEQYV. Written as DNA, the CDR3 is TGCGCCAGCAGCGCAACCGGGACAGGGATTGGCGAGCAGTACGTC. This chain joins TRBV5-1 and TRBJ2-7; the match to TRBD1 covers 9 bases. The CDR3 contains 15 residues. The germline gives CDR1 SGHRS, CDR2 YFSETQ. Trimming at V came to 4 bases and at J to 6 bases, leaving 11 bases not matched to a gene.

This clonotype was seen at least ten times. The rearrangement joins TRBV28 to TRBJ1-4, with D possibly matching TRBD1 (6 bases). Germline-derived CDR1 and CDR2 are MDHEN and SYDVKM. The V gene lost 6 bases and the J gene lost 8 bases, with 19 bases spanning the gap. This CDR3 region has 15 residues. The CDR3 DNA reads TGTGCCAGCAGACCACAGGGTGCGACAAGGGAAAAACTGTTTTTT. Its translation: CASRPQGATREKLFF. The variable domain in full, completed from reference TRBV28 and TRBJ1-4, reads DVKVTQSSRYLVKRTGEKVFLECVQDMDHENMFWYRQDPGLGLRLIYFSYDVKMKEKGDIPEGYSVSREKKERFSLILESASTNQTSMYLCASRPQGATREKLFFGSGTQLSVL.

This clonotype has at least ten counts. This chain joins TRBV20-1 and TRBJ2-5, with TRBD2 matching over 7 bases. V was pared by 6 bases and J by 6 bases, with 7 bases of the junction left unmatched. Germline V lookup: CDR1 DFQATT, CDR2 SNEGSKA (reference sequence). This CDR3 region has 12 residues. CDR3 amino acids: CSASGVEKTQYF. CDR3 DNA: TGCAGTGCCAGCGGGGTTGAGAAGACCCAGTACTTC.

In its sample, this clonotype was seen a few times. The chain carries TRBV5-1 and TRBJ1-3; D perhaps matches TRBD1 (6 bases). Germline assignment: CDR1 SGHRS and CDR2 YFSETQ. V lost 4 bases, J lost 6 bases, and 11 bases lay in between. This CDR3 contains 13 residues. The CDR3 region is CASSPGTTNTIYF. The CDR3 DNA follows: TGCGCCAGCAGCCCCGGGACAACAAACACCATATATTTT.

Ten or more counts support this clonotype. One end of the junction varies from germline; a read error may be responsible. The rearrangement joins TRBV7-8 to TRBJ2-3; D possibly corresponds to TRBD2 (5 bases). In germline, CDR1 is SGHVS, CDR2 FQNEAQ. The CDR3 sequence is 14 residues long. The CDR3 DNA follows: TGTGCCAGCAGCTTAGAGGCTAGCACGGATACGCAGTATTTT. This encodes CASSLEASTDTQYF.

This clonotype was picked up many times. The chain employs TRBV7-6 and TRBJ2-6; 8 bases fit TRBD1. Germline V CDR1 and CDR2: SGHVS, FNYEAQ. V was clipped by 5 bases and J by 4 bases; unmatched bases: 10. CDR3 length: 17 residues. The CDR3 protein is CASSTPTGGSGANVLTF. In nucleotides, the CDR3 is TGTGCCAGCAGCACCCCCACAGGGGGGAGCGGGGCCAACGTCCTGACTTTC.

The chain couples TRBV5-1 to TRBJ2-1; D unclear. The CDR3 is 13 amino acids. The germline V and J ends were trimmed by 3 bases and 5 bases, with 9 bases remaining between them. From germline, CDR1 is SGHRS and CDR2 YFSETQ. The CDR3 here is CASSYGGNNEQFF. DNA of the CDR3: TGCGCCAGCAGCTACGGCGGTAACAATGAGCAGTTCTTC.

This clonotype was recorded at least ten times. This chain joins TRBV28 and TRBJ1-1; possibly TRBD1 for D (5 bases). This CDR3 spans 15 amino acids. Trimming stripped 7 bases from V and 2 bases from J, with 17 bases between. CDR1 MDHEN and CDR2 SYDVKM come from the germline V gene. Here the CDR3 reads CASTTVLGLNTEAFF. In DNA, the CDR3 is TGTGCCAGCACCACGGTGTTGGGACTAAACACTGAAGCTTTCTTT.

This clonotype was counted only a few times. V gene TRBV20-1 combines with J gene TRBJ2-1, with 10 bases fitting TRBD2. CDR1 is DFQATT and CDR2 is SNEGSKA in the germline V gene (reference sequence). The CDR3 sequence is 15 residues long. Trimming cost V 4 bases and J 3 bases; bases outside gene matches: 6. The DNA of the CDR3 is TGCAGTGCTATAGTCAGGACTAGCGGCTACAATGAGCAGTTCTTC. Translating gives CSAIVRTSGYNEQFF.

The chain carries TRBV7-2 and TRBJ2-3; 7 bases match TRBD2. CDR1 and CDR2 from the germline V gene are SGHTA and FQGNSA. This CDR3 is built from 16 residues. V lost 0 bases and J lost 5; bases outside the gene matches: 8. This CDR3 reads CASSLAWGAGIDTQYF. CDR3 DNA: TGTGCCAGCAGCTTAGCATGGGGAGCGGGAATAGATACGCAGTATTTT.

The chain couples TRBV2 to TRBJ2-1; D is possibly TRBD1 or TRBD2 (5 bases each). V was shortened by 6 bases and J by 0 bases, with 12 bases between the two germline ends. Germline CDR1 and CDR2: SNHLY and FYNNEI. The CDR3 length is 15 residues. The CDR3 spells CASRGDSSSYNEQFF. The CDR3 region has the DNA TGTGCCAGCAGGGGAGACAGTAGCTCCTACAATGAGCAGTTCTTC.

This rearrangement joins TRBV27 to TRBJ2-1; 9 positions match TRBD1. J lost 0 bases, V lost 2 bases, and 2 bases had no gene match. The CDR3 loop spans 16 amino acids. The V gene's germline CDR1 is MNHEY and CDR2 SMNVEV (reference sequence). CDR3 DNA: TGTGCCAGCAGTTTAACAGGGGGCCTCTCCTACAATGAGCAGTTCTTC. Residues: CASSLTGGLSYNEQFF.

In this sample, this clonotype turned up a few times. This chain links TRBV5-8 with TRBJ2-7; a possible D gene is TRBD2 (5 bases). Germline V gene data show CDR1 as SGHTS and CDR2 as YDEGEE. V dropped 0 bases and J dropped 4 bases, with 14 bases sitting between them. This CDR3 is 15 amino acids long. CDR3 nucleotides: TGTGCCAGCAGCTTGGAGAGGGTTATATCATACGAGCAGTACGTC. Amino acid sequence: CASSLERVISYEQYV.

This chain connects TRBV7-9 to TRBJ1-2; possible D gene TRBD1, 6 bases. CDR3 length: 14 amino acids. Germline values: CDR1 SEHNR, CDR2 FQNEAQ (reference sequence). Trimming stripped 3 bases from V and 5 bases from J, with 13 bases between. CDR3 in amino acids: CASSFGGAKYGYTF. CDR3 coding DNA: TGTGCCAGCAGCTTTGGGGGCGCAAAGTATGGCTACACCTTC.